Presented here are 26 T cell receptor beta chains from one specimen sequenced in a study of Tregs in tolerant kidney transplant recipients. Here immunoSEQ multiplex PCR was the method, and the copy in TCRdb shows in-frame clones only, minus some. The sample has 95,000 to 120,000 clones; almost 90% are singletons. The sample here was CD4+ T cells from blood, taken before the transplant. All receptors derive from a human donor who received a combined kidney and bone marrow transplant.

This chain links TRBV28 with TRBJ1-2; D may be TRBD1 (6 bases). Per the germline V gene, CDR1 is MDHEN and CDR2 is SYDVKM. V was clipped by 2 bases and J by 6 bases, with 10 bases between them. The CDR3 loop spans 13 amino acids. This CDR3 reads CASSLNQGNGYTF. Written as DNA, the CDR3 is TGTGCCAGCAGTTTAAACCAGGGGAATGGCTACACCTTC.

The chain carries TRBV28 and TRBJ2-4, with D unclear. V lost 5 bases, J lost 6 bases, and 20 bases lay in between. This CDR3 has 16 residues. Germline V gene data show CDR1 as MDHEN and CDR2 as SYDVKM. CDR3 amino acids: CASSPPPQKPLNIQYF. In DNA, the CDR3 is TGTGCCAGCAGTCCCCCTCCGCAGAAACCCTTAAACATTCAGTACTTC.

The chain couples TRBV2 to TRBJ1-4; perhaps TRBD1 as D (5 bases). Trimming left V 3 bases short and J 5 bases short, with 7 bases between. This CDR3 has 13 amino acids. Germline CDR1 SNHLY, CDR2 FYNNEI. This chain's CDR3 is CASSDAGNEKLFF. The CDR3 bases are TGTGCCAGCAGTGACGCAGGGAATGAAAAACTGTTTTTT.

As concerns this clone: The same CDR3 can be traced to other DNA sequences in this sample. The rearrangement joins TRBV6-6 to TRBJ2-7; 8 bases match TRBD1. The ends lost 5 bases at V and 4 bases at J; junction bases unmatched: 7. CDR1 is MNHNY and CDR2 is SVGAGI in the germline V gene (reference sequence). The CDR3 is made up of 14 amino acids. The DNA for the CDR3 is TGTGCCAGCAGTCCCACAGGGGGGTCTTACGAGCAGTACTTC. Protein: CASSPTGGSYEQYF.

This chain links TRBV5-6 with TRBJ1-1; D may be TRBD1 (5 bases). V lost 1 base and J 7 bases, leaving 14 bases between the germline ends. The CDR3 runs 14 residues. CDR1 and CDR2 from the germline V gene are SGHDT and YYEEEE. DNA for the CDR3: TGTGCCAGCAGCTTGCTTCCTCTGGGGCTTGAAGCTTTCTTT. Protein: CASSLLPLGLEAFF.

Ten or more counts support this clone. V is TRBV15 and J is TRBJ1-5; a weak D match, TRBD1 (5 bases). The CDR3 runs 15 residues. The germline V gene has CDR1 LNHNV and CDR2 YYDKDF (reference sequence). The V end was cut by 6 bases, the J end by 0 bases, with 12 bases between. For the CDR3, the DNA is TGTGCCACCAGTAAACAGGATACTAGCAATCAGCCCCAGCATTTT. This sequence encodes CATSKQDTSNQPQHF.

This clone was seen more than once but under ten times. The chain has TRBV6-5 and TRBJ1-5, with TRBD1 matching 8 bases. Germline CDR1 and CDR2: MNHEY and SVGAGI. This CDR3 comprises 15 residues. V gave up 6 bases and J gave up 0 bases; unmatched junction bases: 4. DNA for the CDR3: TGTGCCAGCAGCCGGACAGGGAATAGCAATCAGCCCCAGCATTTT. Its translation is CASSRTGNSNQPQHF.

V gene TRBV7-2 combines with J gene TRBJ2-5; 14 nucleotides align to TRBD2. Germline V gene sequence: CDR1 SGHTA, CDR2 FQGNSA. V lost 1 base to trimming and J lost 0 bases; unmatched junction nucleotides: 4. The CDR3 is 18 residues long. CDR3 amino acids: CASSLVGTSGGYQETQYF. Here the CDR3 DNA reads TGTGCCAGCAGCTTAGTGGGGACTAGCGGGGGATACCAAGAGACCCAGTACTTC.

V is TRBV5-1 and J is TRBJ1-1, with D possibly TRBD1 on 6 matching bases. The CDR3 sequence is 15 residues long. Germline CDR1 SGHRS, CDR2 YFSETQ. The V and J ends lost 4 bases and 7 bases respectively, with 20 bases between them. Here the CDR3 reads CASSPGQPSRVEAFF. Here the CDR3 DNA reads TGCGCCAGCAGCCCTGGACAGCCCTCGAGGGTTGAAGCTTTCTTT.

This chain links TRBV27 with TRBJ1-2; the D is unclear. The CDR3 has 13 residues. Germline CDR1 is MNHEY and CDR2 is SMNVEV (reference sequence). The V gene lost 2 bases and the J gene lost 2 bases, with 6 bases spanning the gap. The CDR3 here is CASSLNGNYGYTF. CDR3 nucleotide sequence: TGTGCCAGCAGTTTAAACGGGAACTATGGCTACACCTTC.

The sample holds one count of this clone. As DNA, the CDR3 is TGTGCCAGCAGCTTAGTGGGGACAGGGGGTCACTACGAGCAGTACTTC. Residues: CASSLVGTGGHYEQYF. The V and J genes are TRBV7-9 and TRBJ2-7, with 11 bases lining up with TRBD1. Germline loops: CDR1 SEHNR, CDR2 FQNEAQ (reference sequence). The CDR3 runs to 16 residues. The ends lost 1 base at V and 3 bases at J; junction bases unmatched: 5.

This clone was observed a few times. The genes are TRBV11-2 and TRBJ2-7; 9 nucleotides align to TRBD1. With 5 bases clipped from V and 2 bases from J, the junction kept 7 bases outside the gene matches. Germline values: CDR1 SGHAT, CDR2 FQNNGV. This CDR3 has 15 amino acids. The CDR3 here is CASSRGQGSPYEQYF. The CDR3 DNA is TGTGCCAGCAGCCGCGGACAGGGGAGCCCCTACGAGCAGTACTTC. The full variable domain, in which reference TRBV11-2 and TRBJ2-7 provide the parts outside the CDR3, is EAGVAQSPRYKIIEKRQSVAFWCNPISGHATLYWYQQILGQGPKLLIQFQNNGVVDDSQLPKDRFSAERLKGVDSTLKIQPAKLEDSAVYLCASSRGQGSPYEQYFGPGTRLTVT.

About this clone itself: Within the sample, other DNA sequences also encode this same CDR3. The chain joins TRBV5-1 to TRBJ1-5, with TRBD1 identical over 11 bases. Germline V gene lookup returns CDR1 SGHRS and CDR2 YFSETQ. J gave up 6 bases and V 4 bases, and 3 bases lay outside the gene matches. The CDR3 runs to 14 residues. DNA for the CDR3: TGCGCCAGCAGCGAGGGGACAGGGGGTCAGCCCCAGCATTTT. Translation: CASSEGTGGQPQHF.

The chain is built from TRBV15 and TRBJ2-5, with 16 bases matching TRBD2. Per germline, CDR1 LNHNV and CDR2 YYDKDF (reference sequence). This CDR3 spans 18 amino acids. Trimming cost V 3 bases and J 5 bases; bases outside gene matches: 9. In DNA, the CDR3 is TGTGCCACCAGCAGTGGGGGGACTAGCGGGAGGGCTTTCGAGACCCAGTACTTC. It yields the protein CATSSGGTSGRAFETQYF.

The CDR3 loop reads CASRAGTTGNYGYTF. CDR3 DNA: TGTGCCAGCAGGGCCGGTACGACAGGAAACTATGGCTACACCTTC. This chain uses TRBV6-1 with TRBJ1-2, with D possibly being TRBD1 (6 bases). The V and J ends lost 6 bases and 2 bases respectively, with 16 bases between them. This CDR3 has 15 amino acids. Germline V CDR1 and CDR2: MNHNS, SASEGT.

The chain is built from TRBV2 and TRBJ2-1; D gene ambiguous. CDR1 SNHLY and CDR2 FYNNEI come from the germline V gene. This CDR3 region has 11 residues. Trimming shortened V by 4 bases and J by 7 bases, and 5 bases separated the two germline ends. CDR3 region: CASSVLNEQFF. CDR3 sequence (DNA): TGTGCCAGCAGTGTCTTGAATGAGCAGTTCTTC.

The genes are TRBV19 and TRBJ1-5, with 7 positions matching TRBD1. Looked up from germline, CDR1 is LNHDA and CDR2 is SQIVND (reference sequence). The CDR3 is 15 amino acids. Unmatched junction bases numbered 10, after V lost 7 bases and J lost 4 bases. The CDR3, as DNA: TGTGCCAGTAACCGAGGGACAGCTTCGAATCAGCCCCAGCATTTT. It codes for CASNRGTASNQPQHF.

V gene TRBV7-2 combines with J gene TRBJ2-5; no firm D call. V was shortened by 5 bases and J by 3 bases, with 10 bases between the two germline ends. The CDR3 loop spans 13 amino acids. Germline V gene lookup returns CDR1 SGHTA and CDR2 FQGNSA. The CDR3, as DNA: TGTGCCAGCAGCATCAACAAAGAAGAGACCCAGTACTTC. The encoded protein is CASSINKEETQYF.

CDR3 coding DNA: TGCGCCAGCACGGGTTCCTCTGGAAACACCATATATTTT. Its protein is CASTGSSGNTIYF. The V call is TRBV5-1, the J call TRBJ1-3; the D is unclear. This CDR3 comprises 13 residues. Deletions cut 6 bases from V and 0 bases from J, with 7 bases between. Germline CDR1 is SGHRS and CDR2 is YFSETQ.

This sequence joins TRBV10-1 and TRBJ1-1; D is uncertain. The V end was cut by 5 bases, the J end by 0 bases, with 10 bases between. The CDR3 is 14 residues long. Germline CDR1 and CDR2: WNHNN and SYGVQD (reference sequence). The CDR3 nucleotides read TGCGCCAGCAGTCCCGGCGGAATGAACACTGAAGCTTTCTTT. Its translation is CASSPGGMNTEAFF.

V is TRBV7-2 and J is TRBJ2-1; tentative D call: TRBD2 (5 bases). The V end lost 4 bases, the J end lost 5 bases, and 9 bases lay between the germline ends. Germline values: CDR1 SGHTA, CDR2 FQGNSA. CDR3 length: 13 amino acids. The CDR3 loop reads CASSSGINNEQFF. CDR3 DNA sequence: TGTGCCAGCAGCTCCGGGATTAACAATGAGCAGTTCTTC.

The chain combines TRBV5-6 with TRBJ2-3; TRBD1 is a possible D gene (6 bases). V dropped 4 bases and J dropped 10 bases, with 16 bases sitting between them. Germline V gives CDR1 SGHDT, CDR2 YYEEEE. The CDR3 extends over 13 amino acids. The DNA for the CDR3 is TGTGCCAGCAGCCCAGGTTGGGGGCGTCCGCAGTATTTT. It is translated as CASSPGWGRPQYF.

DNA of the CDR3: TGCGCCAGCAGCTTGACAGTATACAATGAGCAGTTCTTC. Translated, it gives CASSLTVYNEQFF. The rearrangement joins TRBV5-1 to TRBJ2-1; D gene unclear. The germline V and J ends were trimmed by 1 base and 4 bases, with 6 bases remaining between them. This CDR3 region has 13 residues. Germline V gives CDR1 SGHRS, CDR2 YFSETQ.

The chain links TRBV19 to TRBJ1-5, with D hard to call. This CDR3 region has 12 residues. V lost 3 bases and J 3 bases, leaving 3 bases between the germline ends. From germline, CDR1 is LNHDA and CDR2 SQIVND (reference sequence). Here the CDR3 DNA reads TGTGCCAGTAGTATCTCCAATCAGCCCCAGCATTTT. Protein: CASSISNQPQHF.

This rearrangement joins TRBV4-3 to TRBJ2-3; D not certain. Germline CDR1 LGHNA, CDR2 YSLEER. The V and J ends lost 0 bases and 3 bases respectively, with 10 bases between them. The CDR3 loop spans 15 amino acids. Here the CDR3 reads CASSQDNRVTDTQYF. In DNA, the CDR3 is TGCGCCAGCAGCCAAGATAATCGGGTGACAGATACGCAGTATTTT.

This chain connects TRBV6-1 to TRBJ2-1; no clear D gene. Trimming stripped 7 bases from V and 7 bases from J, with 20 bases between. The CDR3 is made up of 15 amino acids. Germline assignment: CDR1 MNHNS and CDR2 SASEGT. The CDR3 reads CASNGSARRGNEQFF. In DNA form, the CDR3 reads TGTGCCAGCAACGGTTCGGCTCGACGCGGAAATGAGCAGTTCTTC.